This TCR beta chain was recorded in a study of Graves' ophthalmopathy and Graves' hyperthyroidism (dated by TCRdb to 2016 to 2019). A note on the overall study: Hyperthyroidism was defined as stable when no progression to ophthalmopathy occurred within 18 months of follow-up. The study used signatures of the TCR beta repertoire to tell Graves' ophthalmopathy apart from Graves' hyperthyroidism and to predict which patients would progress to ophthalmopathy. In total, around 130 blood samples were TCR-sequenced: some 43 ophthalmopathy, 80 or so hyperthyroidism and 17 hyperthyroidism-to-ophthalmopathy patients. To explore V-J signatures that distinguish ophthalmopathy from hyperthyroidism, a discovery set of around 100 patients was enrolled, made up of some 41 with ophthalmopathy and 57 with stable hyperthyroidism. An independent validation cohort comprised some 18 hyperthyroidism patients and over 15 patients who later progressed from hyperthyroidism to ophthalmopathy. In over 5 hyperthyroidism patients, the T-cell repertoire of thyroid tissue was compared with the T-cell repertoire of blood. Once sampling was done, hyperthyroidism patients were given methimazole at a starting dose of 30 mg daily, while ophthalmopathy patients were given high-dose intravenous methylprednisolone.

This clonotype has a count of ten or more. Its antigen remains unidentified. Germline and junction disagree at one end, which may indicate a read error. Patients with hyperthyroidism were aged 18 to 65 years, had been newly diagnosed, and had a disease duration of less than 2 months. Anyone with other autoimmune diseases, uncontrolled infections, pregnancy or lactation was excluded from the study. Diagnosis relied on clinical symptoms, serum thyroxine, TRAb, thyroid ultrasound and orbital computed tomography. Total RNA was extracted with Trizol reagent and quality-checked on an Agilent 2100 Bioanalyzer. For repertoire sequencing, the TCR beta CDR3 regions were amplified from RNA transcripts. The first round of RT-PCR was done with HTBI primers and the Qiagen OneStep RT-PCR kit, and was followed by a second round of multiplex PCR, then size selection and purification. Sequencing of the libraries was carried out on an Illumina HiSeq2000 in paired-end mode with 100 bp reads. As for the authors' bioinformatics: Reads were processed with SOAPnuke, discarding reads with adapters, uncalled bases, mean Phred below 15, or no exact constant-primer or identifier match. COPE v1.2.5 was used to merge the high-quality paired reads. Each unique nucleotide sequence was treated as a clonotype, and MiTCR v1.1 was used to align the clonotypes to the IMGT TRB V, D and J references. Only V-J combinations with frequency above 0.0001 were analysed, covering around 99% of repertoires. For each V-J combination, a TCR clonal expansion and chaos score was defined as the ratio of F50 clonal expansion to chaos observed in the TCRdist matrix. Welch's t-statistics and random forest were used to reduce the features to about a dozen V-J combinations, which were then used as input to a naive Bayes classifier. Thyroid-blood repertoire similarity was quantified with the Morisita-Horn index. TCRdb handled the public reads itself, with Q25 trimming in fastp and clone calling in MiXCR, and kept productive beta chains. All rows with the same CDR3 protein become a single entry with the most common DNA and genes. These V and J calls originate from TCRdb's pipeline instead of the authors' own analysis. The sample table shows over a million distinct CDR3 sequences, and about 40% are seen once. Around 10% of the sample rests with the top ten.

Overall study results and their limits: In validation, the model predicted ophthalmopathy progression with about 70% sensitivity and approximately 72% specificity; 12 predicted patients were CT-confirmed with GO in a median of roughly 6.8 months. Most expanded thyroid clonotypes with frequency above 0.001 were also detected in blood, suggesting blood repertoires may reflect the thyroid immune response. In cross-validation, the 13-signature model distinguished ophthalmopathy from stable hyperthyroidism with almost 90% sensitivity and 81.08% specificity, and in the test set the corresponding values were roughly 80% and 76%. No statistical method was used to set the sample size in advance, and the investigators knew which group each participant was assigned to.

The germline V gene (reference sequence) yields SEHNR for CDR1 and FQNEAQ for CDR2. Its CDR3 holds 8 amino acids, cysteine through phenylalanine. The DNA shown is the 24-base CDR3, in frame from base 1. The sequence joins TRBV7-9 to TRBJ1-4; a confident D gene designation cannot be given. The sequence was obtained from an adult man with Graves' hyperthyroidism. The sample was peripheral blood or thyroid tissue (not recorded which). The nucleotides are TGTGCCAGCAGCTTAGGTGGGTTT. Its amino acids are CASSLGGF.